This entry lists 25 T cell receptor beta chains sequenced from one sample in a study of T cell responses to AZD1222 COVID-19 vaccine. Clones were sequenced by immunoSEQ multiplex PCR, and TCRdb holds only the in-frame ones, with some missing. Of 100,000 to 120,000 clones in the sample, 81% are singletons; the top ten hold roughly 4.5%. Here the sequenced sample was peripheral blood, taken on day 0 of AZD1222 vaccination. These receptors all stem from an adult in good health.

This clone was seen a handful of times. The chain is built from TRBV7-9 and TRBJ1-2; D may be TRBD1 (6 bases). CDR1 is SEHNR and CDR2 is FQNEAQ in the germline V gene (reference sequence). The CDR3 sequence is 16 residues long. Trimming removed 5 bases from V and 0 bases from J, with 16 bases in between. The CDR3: CASSPTPTGANYGYTF. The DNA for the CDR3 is TGTGCCAGCAGCCCAACCCCGACAGGTGCTAACTATGGCTACACCTTC.

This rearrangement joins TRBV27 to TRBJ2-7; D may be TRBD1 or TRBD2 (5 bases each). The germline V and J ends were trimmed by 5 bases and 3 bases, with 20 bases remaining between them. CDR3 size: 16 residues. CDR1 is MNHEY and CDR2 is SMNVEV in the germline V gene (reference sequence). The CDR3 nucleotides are TGTGCCAGCAGTCCAAGGACCGGGACCGGGCTCTACGAGCAGTACTTC. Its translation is CASSPRTGTGLYEQYF.

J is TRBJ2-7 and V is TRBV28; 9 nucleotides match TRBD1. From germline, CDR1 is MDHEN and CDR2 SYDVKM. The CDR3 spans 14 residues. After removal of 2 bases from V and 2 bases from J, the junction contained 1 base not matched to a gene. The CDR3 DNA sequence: TGTGCCAGCAGTTTAAACAGGGGGCCCTACGAGCAGTACTTC. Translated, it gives CASSLNRGPYEQYF.

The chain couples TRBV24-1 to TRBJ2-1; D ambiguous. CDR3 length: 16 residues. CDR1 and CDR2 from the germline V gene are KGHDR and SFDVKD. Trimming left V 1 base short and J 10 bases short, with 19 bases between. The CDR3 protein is CATSDFGPRSAQEQFF. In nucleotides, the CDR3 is TGTGCCACCAGTGATTTTGGGCCCCGGAGCGCCCAGGAGCAGTTCTTC.

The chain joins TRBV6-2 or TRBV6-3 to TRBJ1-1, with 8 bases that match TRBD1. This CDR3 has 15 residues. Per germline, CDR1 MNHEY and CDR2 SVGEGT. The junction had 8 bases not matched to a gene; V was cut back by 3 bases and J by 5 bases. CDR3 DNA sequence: TGTGCCAGCAGTTATACCCAGGGGGCAAGGACTGAAGCTTTCTTT. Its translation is CASSYTQGARTEAFF.

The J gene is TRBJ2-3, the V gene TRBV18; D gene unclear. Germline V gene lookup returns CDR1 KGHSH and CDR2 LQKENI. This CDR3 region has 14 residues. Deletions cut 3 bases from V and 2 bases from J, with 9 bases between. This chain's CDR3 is CASSPNQATDTQYF. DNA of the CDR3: TGTGCCAGCTCACCCAATCAGGCCACAGATACGCAGTATTTT.

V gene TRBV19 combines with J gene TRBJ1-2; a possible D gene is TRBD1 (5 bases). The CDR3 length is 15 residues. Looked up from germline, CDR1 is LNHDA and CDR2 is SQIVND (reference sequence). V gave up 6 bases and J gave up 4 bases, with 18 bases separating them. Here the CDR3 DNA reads TGTGCCAGTAGCCCCGGCGGGGCCCTGAGCTATGGCTACACCTTC. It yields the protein CASSPGGALSYGYTF.

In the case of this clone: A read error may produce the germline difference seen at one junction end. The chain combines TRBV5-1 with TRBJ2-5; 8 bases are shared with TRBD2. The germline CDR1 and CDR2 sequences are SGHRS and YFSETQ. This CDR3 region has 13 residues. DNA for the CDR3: TGCGCCCGCAGCCCCGGCGGGGGGGAGACCCAGTACTTC. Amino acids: CARSPGGGETQYF.

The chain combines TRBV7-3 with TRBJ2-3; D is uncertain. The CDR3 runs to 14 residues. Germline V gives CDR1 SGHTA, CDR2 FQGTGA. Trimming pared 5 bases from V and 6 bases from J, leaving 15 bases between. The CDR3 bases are TGTGCCAGCAGCAAATCTAGGTGGTCGGATACGCAGTATTTT. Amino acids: CASSKSRWSDTQYF.

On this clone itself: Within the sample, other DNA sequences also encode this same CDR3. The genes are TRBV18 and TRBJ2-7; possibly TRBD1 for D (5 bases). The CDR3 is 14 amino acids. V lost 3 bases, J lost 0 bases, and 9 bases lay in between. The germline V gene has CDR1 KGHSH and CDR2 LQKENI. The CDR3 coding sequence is TGTGCCAGCTCACCGGACATTAGCTCCTACGAGCAGTACTTC. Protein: CASSPDISSYEQYF.

The CDR3 reads CASSPGTDGYTF. CDR3 sequence (DNA): TGCGCCAGCAGCCCCGGGACAGATGGCTACACCTTC. This chain uses TRBV5-1 with TRBJ1-2, with 7 bases matching TRBD1. The CDR3 spans 12 residues. The J segment lost 6 bases and the V segment lost 4 bases, leaving 3 bases of the junction unmatched. Germline CDR1 SGHRS, CDR2 YFSETQ.

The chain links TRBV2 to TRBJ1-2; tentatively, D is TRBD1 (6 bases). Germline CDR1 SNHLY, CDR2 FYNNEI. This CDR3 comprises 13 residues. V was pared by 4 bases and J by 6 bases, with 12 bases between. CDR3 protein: CASSGSNRDGYTF. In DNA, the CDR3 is TGTGCCAGCAGTGGGAGTAACAGGGATGGCTACACCTTC.

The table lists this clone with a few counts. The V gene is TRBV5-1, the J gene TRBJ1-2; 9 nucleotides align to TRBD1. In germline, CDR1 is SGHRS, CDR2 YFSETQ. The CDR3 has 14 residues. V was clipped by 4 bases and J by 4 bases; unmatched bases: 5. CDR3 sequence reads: CASSGTGIGYGYTF. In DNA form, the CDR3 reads TGCGCCAGCAGCGGGACAGGGATCGGCTATGGCTACACCTTC.

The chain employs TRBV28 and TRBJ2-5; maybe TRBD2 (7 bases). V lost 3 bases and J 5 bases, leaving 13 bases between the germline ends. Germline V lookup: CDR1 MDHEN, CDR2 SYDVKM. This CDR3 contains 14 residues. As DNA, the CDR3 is TGTGCCAGCAGTTTGGGGGGGGCAGGGGAGACCCAGTACTTC. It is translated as CASSLGGAGETQYF.

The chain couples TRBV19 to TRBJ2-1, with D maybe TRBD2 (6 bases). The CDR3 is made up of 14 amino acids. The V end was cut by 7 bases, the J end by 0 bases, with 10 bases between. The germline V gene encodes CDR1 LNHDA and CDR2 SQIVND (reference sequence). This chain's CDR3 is CASKVGGSYNEQFF. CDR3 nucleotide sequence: TGTGCCAGTAAGGTCGGGGGCTCCTACAATGAGCAGTTCTTC.

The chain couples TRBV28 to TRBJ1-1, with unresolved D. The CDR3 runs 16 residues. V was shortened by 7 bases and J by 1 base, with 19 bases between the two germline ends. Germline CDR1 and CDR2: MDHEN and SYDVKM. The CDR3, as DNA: TGTGCCAGCACCTCCCCCGGAGTCACCCCGAACACTGAAGCTTTCTTT. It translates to CASTSPGVTPNTEAFF.

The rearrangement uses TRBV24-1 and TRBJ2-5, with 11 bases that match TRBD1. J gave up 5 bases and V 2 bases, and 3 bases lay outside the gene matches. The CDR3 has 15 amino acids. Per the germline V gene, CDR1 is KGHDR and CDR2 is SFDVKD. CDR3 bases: TGTGCCACCAGTGATTATAGGACAGGGGGCGAGACCCAGTACTTC. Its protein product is CATSDYRTGGETQYF.

The CDR3 is CASSSGQPGDYGYTF. CDR3 nucleotides: TGTGCCAGCAGCTCGGGACAGCCTGGCGACTATGGCTACACCTTC. The V call is TRBV6-5, the J call TRBJ1-2, with TRBD1 identical over 7 bases. The CDR3 runs to 15 residues. The V gene's germline CDR1 is MNHEY and CDR2 SVGAGI. V dropped 6 bases and J dropped 3; count of bases not matched to a gene: 10.

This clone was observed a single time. CDR3 in DNA: TGTGCCATCAGTGACCCCGGGGTGGGGGAGGGCTCCGAGCAGTACTTC. This translates into CAISDPGVGEGSEQYF. The rearrangement uses TRBV10-3 and TRBJ2-7, with TRBD2 matching 7 bases. Germline CDR1 is ENHRY and CDR2 is SYGVKD. The CDR3 has 16 residues. The junction had 14 bases not matched to a gene; V was cut back by 3 bases and J by 6 bases.

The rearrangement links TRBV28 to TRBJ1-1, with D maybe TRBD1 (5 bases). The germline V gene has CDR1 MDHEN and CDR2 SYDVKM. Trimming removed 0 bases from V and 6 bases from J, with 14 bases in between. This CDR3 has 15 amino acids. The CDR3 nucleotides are TGTGCCAGCAGTTTATGGGGGACCGATCGCCCTGAAGCTTTCTTT. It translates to CASSLWGTDRPEAFF.

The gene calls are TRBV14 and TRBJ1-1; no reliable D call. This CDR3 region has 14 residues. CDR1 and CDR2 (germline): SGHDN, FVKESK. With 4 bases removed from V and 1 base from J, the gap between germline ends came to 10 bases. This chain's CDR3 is CASSPLSGNTEAFF. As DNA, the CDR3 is TGTGCCAGCAGCCCGTTAAGTGGGAACACTGAAGCTTTCTTT.

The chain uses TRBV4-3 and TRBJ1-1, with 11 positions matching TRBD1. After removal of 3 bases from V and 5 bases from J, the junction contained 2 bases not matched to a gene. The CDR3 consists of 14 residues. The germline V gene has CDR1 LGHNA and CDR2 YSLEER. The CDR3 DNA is TGCGCCAGCAGCCATGGGACAGGGGGGACTGAAGCTTTCTTT. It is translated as CASSHGTGGTEAFF.

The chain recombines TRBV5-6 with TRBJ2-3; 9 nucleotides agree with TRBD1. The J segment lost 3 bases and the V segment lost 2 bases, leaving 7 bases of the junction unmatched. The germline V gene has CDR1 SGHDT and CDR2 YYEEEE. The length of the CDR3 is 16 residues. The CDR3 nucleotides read TGTGCCAGCAGCTTCCAGACAGGGGGTTGGACAGATACGCAGTATTTT. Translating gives CASSFQTGGWTDTQYF.

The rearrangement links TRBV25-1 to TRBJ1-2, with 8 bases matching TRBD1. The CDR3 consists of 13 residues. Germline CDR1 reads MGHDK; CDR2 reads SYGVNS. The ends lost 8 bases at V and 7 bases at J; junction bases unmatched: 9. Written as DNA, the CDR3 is TGTGCCAGCCGACGCCAGGGGGCTAGTGGCTACACCTTC. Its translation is CASRRQGASGYTF.

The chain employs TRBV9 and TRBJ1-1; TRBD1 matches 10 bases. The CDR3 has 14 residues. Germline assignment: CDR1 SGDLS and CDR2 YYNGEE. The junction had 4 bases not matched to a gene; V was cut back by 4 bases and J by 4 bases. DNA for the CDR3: TGTGCCAGCAGCCCCTGGACAGGGGGCACTGAAGCTTTCTTT. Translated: CASSPWTGGTEAFF.